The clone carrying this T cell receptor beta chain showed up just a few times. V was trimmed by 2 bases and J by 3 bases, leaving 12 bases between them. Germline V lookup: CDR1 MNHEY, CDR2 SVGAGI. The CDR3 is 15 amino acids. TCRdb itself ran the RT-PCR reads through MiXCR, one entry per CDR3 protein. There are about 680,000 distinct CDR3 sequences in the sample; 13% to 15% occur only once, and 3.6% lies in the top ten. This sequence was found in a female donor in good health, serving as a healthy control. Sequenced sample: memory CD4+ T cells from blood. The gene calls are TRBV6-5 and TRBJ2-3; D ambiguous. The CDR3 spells CASSYGSTHTDTQYF. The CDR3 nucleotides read TGTGCCAGCAGTTACGGGTCGACACATACAGATACGCAGTATTTT.